This T cell receptor beta chain was captured by sequencing in a study of OX40 agonist ivuxolimab in advanced cancers. Whole-study context: In this trial design, patients received ivuxolimab intravenously at 0.01 to 10 mg/kg every 2 weeks. From about 23 to 85 years was the age range, with a mean of 60 years, and roughly 80% were male.

The repertoire was sequenced with immunoSEQ multiplex PCR; TCRdb's copy has only in-frame clones and lacks some. The repertoire includes some 65,000 clones, roughly 87% of them detected once, and roughly 2.5% sits in the top ten. Sampling times: baseline, cycle 4 day 1, cycle 7 day 1. The germline V and J ends were trimmed by 7 bases and 2 bases, with 12 bases remaining between them. The CDR3 has 15 residues. Per the germline V gene, CDR1 is MNHEY and CDR2 is SMNVEV (reference sequence). This clonotype was sampled from an adult with an advanced solid tumor such as melanoma, head and neck, liver or kidney cancer. The sample in question was CD4+ or CD8+ T cells sorted from blood, obtained in a trial of the OX40 agonist ivuxolimab. V is TRBV27 and J is TRBJ2-6; D might be TRBD2 (5 bases). The CDR3 region has the DNA TGTGCCAGCACTTTCGGAGGCCCTGGGGCCAACGTCCTGACTTTC. It codes for CASTFGGPGANVLTF.